This T cell receptor beta chain was identified in a study of blood T cell repertoires in COVID-19 (dated by TCRdb to the early 2020s). Notes on the research overall: Samples covering the acute and convalescent phases of COVID-19 were provided by collaborators in the United States, Italy and Spain. Samples were obtained from the ongoing ImmuneRACE study (first 160 participants) and from some 1,200 subjects provided by 6 global collaborators. A de-identified subject ID, COVID-19 status, age in years and sex were almost always included in the sample metadata. The prospective study material was composed of cDNA or gDNA derived from T cells, B-cell-depleted T cells, or PBMCs. The repertoires were released in a freely available public database meant as a resource for research on the immune response to SARS-CoV-2. Where available, HLA class I and class II types were obtained from metadata supplied by the sample provider rather than from assay-based typing. The dataset comprised deeply sampled blood TCRbeta repertoires from subjects exposed to, actively infected with, or recovered from COVID-19.

Participants in the prospective study were aged about 18 to 90 years, lived in 20 to 25 United States geographic areas, and enrolled through a virtual design. Cohort assignment in the prospective study relied on participant-reported clinical history from a screening survey and a study questionnaire. ImmuneRACE Cohort 3 recovered participants were defined by two consecutive negative NP/OP PCR tests, healthcare professional clearance, or symptom resolution. Each participant in the prospective study had whole blood, serum and a nasopharyngeal or oropharyngeal swab collected by mobile phlebotomists. Over an approximately 2-month period, participants in the prospective study had the option of providing additional blood draws and questionnaires. Before DNA extraction, prospective study blood samples were shipped either frozen or at room temperature. Details on this clone: Its antigen remains undetermined. Base-call qualities are not available, and no considerably larger clone is one nucleotide away.

The germline V gene (reference sequence) specifies LNHDA as CDR1 and SQIVND as CDR2. Clipping removes 7 bases from V and 1 base from J, with 15 as the unmatched junction base count. The CDR3, cysteine through phenylalanine, is 17 amino acids long. Just the 51-base CDR3 DNA is kept, in frame starting at base 1. TCRbeta CDR3 regions were amplified from genomic DNA using the immunoSEQ Assay, a bias-controlled multiplex PCR. In the source study's methods: Nucleated cell counts per sample were estimated from amplification of reference gene primers within the assay. Sequence reads were collapsed and filtered to measure the absolute abundance of every unique TCRbeta CDR3 rearrangement. Productive Simpson clonality was computed per sample as the square root of Simpson's diversity index over productive rearrangements. Not all clones reach the TCRdb copy of this immuneACCESS table, which keeps in-frame sequences only. Checked studies attribute under half of the gap to unresolved V genes and leave the rest unexplained. V and J calls and clone size are copied from that table; D and trimming were computed from the DNA. In all, the sample holds approximately 400,000 clones, and around 90% of those were seen once. The ten largest make up more than 0.95% of the sample.

The investigation overall reported the following: The quantity of clinical and demographic metadata differed by source and by participant and was supplied without curation.

The sequenced sample was PBMCs or T cells enriched from blood (not recorded which). The clonotype originates from a woman between 18 and 29 years old who had recovered from COVID-19. Here the chain combines TRBV19 and TRBJ1-1; 7 bases in the junction line up with TRBD1. The nucleotide sequence is given as TGTGCCAGTAACCCAGGGGGGAGCAACTGGGGGAACACTGAAGCTTTCTTT. This encodes CASNPGGSNWGNTEAFF.